Sequencing of this TCR beta chain was carried out in a study of cytomegalovirus exposure and HLA in healthy donors. PCR involved 60 Vbeta and 13 Jbeta primers. Clones were read by immunoSEQ multiplex PCR, and TCRdb kept only the in-frame ones, dropping some. The table lists approximately 65,000 clones, 65% to 70% of them singletons. Input material: PBMCs. The clonotype comes from a man in his forties in good health and CMV-seropositive.

CDR3 DNA: TGTGCCTGGAGTGTTGGGCAATCCTCCCCCACCCAGCATTTT. As protein: CAWSVGQSSPTQHF. The gene calls are TRBV30 and TRBJ1-5; D call uncertain. This CDR3 has 14 residues. Trimming shortened V by 0 bases and J by 11 bases, and 17 bases separated the two germline ends. Germline CDR1 and CDR2: GTSNPN and SVGIG (reference sequence).